Listed below are T cell receptor beta chains from one sample, sequenced in a study of T cells after yellow fever vaccination. Via MiXCR, TCRdb re-called the 5' RACE reads, giving one row per CDR3 protein. The sample lists 150,000 or so distinct CDR3 sequences, just over 6.5% occurring once. The input for sequencing was CD4+ T cells sorted from PBMCs, taken 10 days after the yellow fever booster vaccination. Source of these receptors: a man aged 25-45 years who received the YFV17D yellow fever vaccine. The CDR3 runs from the conserved cysteine through the conserved F or W. A D gene is named only where the DNA matches it firmly. Size tells how often a clone was seen (once, few, many) or the class of an expanded clone, and some rows leave it out.

d_gene,abundance,j_gene,v_gene,CDR3aa,CDR3nt
-,-,TRBJ2-1,TRBV11-2,CASSLGGLARTSLYNEQFF,TGTGCCAGCAGCTTAGGGGGGCTAGCGCGAACCTCTCTTTACAATGAGCAGTTCTTC
-,-,TRBJ2-2,TRBV11-3,CASSFYNTGELFF,TGTGCCAGCAGCTTTTATAACACCGGGGAGCTGTTTTTT
-,many,TRBJ2-7,TRBV2,CASNPDTISYEQYF,TGTGCCAGCAACCCGGACACCATCTCCTACGAGCAGTACTTC
-,many,TRBJ2-7,TRBV28,CASTRNPYEQYF,TGTGCCAGCACCCGCAACCCTTACGAGCAGTACTTC
-,many,TRBJ2-3,TRBV7-2,CASSLSPDTQYF,TGTGCCAGCAGCTTATCCCCAGATACGCAGTATTTT
-,many,TRBJ2-7,TRBV6-5,CASSYGALSSYEQYF,TGTGCCAGCAGTTACGGAGCTCTTAGCTCCTACGAGCAGTACTTC
TRBD2,many,TRBJ2-1,TRBV3-1,CASTPTSGSIGEQFF,TGTGCCAGCACCCCTACTAGCGGGAGTATCGGGGAGCAGTTCTTC
-,-,TRBJ2-5,TRBV18,CASSPGQSYETQYF,TGTGCCAGCTCACCAGGGCAGAGTTACGAGACCCAGTACTTC
-,many,TRBJ2-7,TRBV20-1,CSARPDRVPRQYF,TGCAGTGCTAGACCGGACCGCGTCCCTCGGCAGTACTTC
-,many,TRBJ1-1,TRBV12-3/TRBV12-4,CASSLALRTEAFF,TGTGCCAGCAGTTTAGCGCTAAGGACTGAAGCTTTCTTT
-,-,TRBJ1-5,TRBV5-1,CASSPGQLGSNQPQHF,TGCGCCAGCAGCCCCGGGCAGCTCGGAAGCAATCAGCCCCAGCATTTT
-,many,TRBJ2-7,TRBV12-3/TRBV12-4,CASSLGRGNYEQYF,TGTGCCAGCAGTTTGGGTAGGGGAAACTACGAGCAGTACTTC
-,many,TRBJ1-4,TRBV20-1,CSASRALTNEKLFF,TGCAGTGCTAGCCGGGCCTTAACTAATGAAAAACTGTTTTTT
TRBD2,many,TRBJ2-1,TRBV5-1,CASSLARASGISVEQFF,TGCGCCAGCAGCTTGGCCAGAGCTAGCGGGATAAGTGTTGAGCAGTTCTTC
-,many,TRBJ2-3,TRBV5-1,CASSLVITSTDTQYF,TGCGCCAGCAGCTTGGTAATTACTAGCACAGATACGCAGTATTTT
-,many,TRBJ1-6,TRBV5-1,CASSQEIASPLHF,TGCGCCAGCAGCCAAGAAATCGCATCACCCCTCCACTTT
TRBD1,many,TRBJ2-3,TRBV15,CATSRGTGTGSGTDTQYF,TGTGCCACCAGCAGAGGCACCGGGACAGGGAGTGGCACAGATACGCAGTATTTT
-,-,TRBJ2-7,TRBV29-1,CSVCIGYSYEQYF,TGCAGCGTTTGTATCGGCTACTCCTACGAGCAGTACTTC
-,many,TRBJ2-3,TRBV10-3,CAIRTDKEDTQYF,TGTGCCATCAGAACCGACAAGGAAGATACGCAGTATTTT
TRBD2,many,TRBJ2-5,TRBV20-1,CSASGDYLETQYF,TGCAGTGCTAGCGGGGACTATTTAGAGACCCAGTACTTC
TRBD2,many,TRBJ2-3,TRBV5-6,CASSRRTSGYTDTQYF,TGTGCCAGCAGTCGGAGGACTAGCGGATACACAGATACGCAGTATTTT
-,few,TRBJ2-7,TRBV7-2,CASSTQFETEQYF,TGTGCCAGCAGCACCCAATTTGAGACCGAGCAGTACTTC
-,-,TRBJ2-1,TRBV5-4,CASSSGTLQSEQFF,TGTGCCAGCAGCTCCGGGACGCTTCAGAGTGAGCAGTTCTTC
TRBD2,many,TRBJ2-7,TRBV9,CASSVSGTGGEQYF,TGTGCCAGCAGCGTATCAGGGACCGGGGGGGAGCAGTACTTC
-,-,TRBJ2-3,TRBV19,CASSISDTQYF,TGTGCCAGTAGTATCTCAGATACGCAGTATTTT
TRBD2,many,TRBJ2-3,TRBV29-1,CSVARRLADTDTQYF,TGCAGCGTTGCCCGACGACTAGCGGACACAGATACGCAGTATTTT
-,many,TRBJ1-2,TRBV6-1,CASSQAGSYGYTF,TGTGCCAGCAGCCAAGCGGGGTCCTATGGCTACACCTTC
-,many,TRBJ2-5,TRBV11-2,CASSRRWGEQETQYF,TGTGCCAGCAGCCGAAGGTGGGGGGAGCAAGAGACCCAGTACTTC
TRBD1,many,TRBJ2-1,TRBV7-2,CASSSRRGQGLNNEQFF,TGTGCCAGCAGCTCACGCCGCGGACAGGGCCTTAACAATGAGCAGTTCTTC
TRBD1,few,TRBJ2-5,TRBV4-3,CASSQEGQGPETQYF,TGCGCCAGCAGCCAAGAGGGACAGGGGCCAGAGACCCAGTACTTC
TRBD1,many,TRBJ2-7,TRBV7-2,CASSKTGFSMEQYF,TGTGCCAGCAGCAAGACAGGGTTCAGTATGGAGCAGTACTTC
-,many,TRBJ2-4,TRBV5-1,CASSPGRASSAKNIQYF,TGCGCCAGCAGCCCAGGACGGGCCTCTTCGGCCAAAAACATTCAGTACTTC
-,many,TRBJ1-1,TRBV7-9,CASSFGQRNTEAFF,TGTGCCAGCAGCTTTGGGCAGCGGAACACTGAAGCTTTCTTT
-,many,TRBJ2-1,TRBV6-1,CASSEPDRVWATTGNEQFF,TGTGCCAGCAGTGAACCCGACCGGGTTTGGGCTACTACTGGGAATGAGCAGTTCTTC
-,many,TRBJ2-7,TRBV5-1,CASSLVGEEQYF,TGCGCCAGCAGCTTGGTGGGGGAGGAGCAGTACTTC
-,many,TRBJ2-1,TRBV12-3/TRBV12-4,CASTGDERRYEQFF,TGTGCCAGCACAGGGGACGAGAGGCGCTATGAGCAGTTCTTC
-,many,TRBJ2-3,TRBV12-3/TRBV12-4,CASSPLTRGDTQYF,TGTGCCAGCAGTCCACTCACCAGGGGAGATACGCAGTATTTT
-,many,TRBJ2-2,TRBV15,CATSSPGLGTGELFF,TGTGCCACCAGCAGCCCGGGGTTGGGGACCGGGGAGCTGTTTTTT
TRBD1,many,TRBJ2-2,TRBV19,CASRGLQGIGELFF,TGTGCCAGTAGGGGATTACAGGGGATCGGGGAGCTGTTTTTT
-,many,TRBJ1-2,TRBV9,CASSTGTTPNYGYTF,TGTGCCAGCAGCACCGGGACAACTCCTAACTATGGCTACACCTTC
TRBD2,many,TRBJ2-7,TRBV5-1,CASKGLAGGNYEQYF,TGCGCCAGCAAGGGACTAGCGGGAGGTAATTACGAGCAGTACTTC
-,many,TRBJ2-1,TRBV5-1,CASSLEAGRNEQFF,TGCGCCAGCAGCTTGGAGGCGGGCAGGAATGAGCAGTTCTTC
-,many,TRBJ2-7,TRBV9,CASSVGSQGPYEQYF,TGTGCCAGCAGCGTAGGGTCCCAGGGGCCTTACGAGCAGTACTTC
-,many,TRBJ2-7,TRBV27,CASSFPLVGLAESYEQYF,TGTGCCAGCAGTTTCCCCCTGGTAGGATTAGCGGAATCCTACGAGCAGTACTTC
-,-,TRBJ1-5,TRBV20-1,CSASTLEHYGGGNQPQHF,TGCAGTGCTAGTACCCTGGAACACTATGGGGGGGGCAATCAGCCCCAGCATTTT
TRBD2,few,TRBJ2-5,TRBV5-6,CASSFTTSGARETQYF,TGTGCCAGCAGCTTTACGACTAGCGGGGCCCGTGAGACCCAGTACTTC
-,many,TRBJ2-1,TRBV24-1,CATSDSGDNEQFF,TGTGCCACCAGTGATTCAGGGGACAATGAGCAGTTCTTC
TRBD1,many,TRBJ1-1,TRBV7-8,CASSEQGRGTEAFF,TGTGCCAGCAGCGAACAGGGGCGAGGCACTGAAGCTTTCTTT
TRBD2,few,TRBJ2-1,TRBV5-4,CASSLAGALPNEQFF,TGTGCCAGCAGCTTAGCGGGAGCCCTGCCTAATGAGCAGTTCTTC
-,many,TRBJ1-6,TRBV7-2,CASSLGGPGSNNSPLHF,TGTGCCAGCAGCCTGGGGGGGCCAGGATCCAATAATTCACCCCTCCACTTT
TRBD1,-,TRBJ2-5,TRBV5-6,CASSFLGQGFRETQYF,TGTGCCAGCAGCTTCTTAGGACAGGGGTTTCGAGAGACCCAGTACTTC
TRBD2,many,TRBJ2-7,TRBV20-1,CSARDVSGGNEQYF,TGCAGTGCTAGAGATGTGTCGGGAGGGAACGAGCAGTACTTC
TRBD2,few,TRBJ2-7,TRBV7-2,CASSSESGTSGRISYEQYF,TGTGCCAGCAGCTCCGAATCCGGGACTAGCGGGAGGATTTCCTACGAGCAGTACTTC
TRBD2,-,TRBJ2-7,TRBV4-3,CASSQVAGVGYEQYF,TGCGCCAGCAGCCAAGTAGCGGGAGTGGGCTACGAGCAGTACTTC
-,many,TRBJ2-7,TRBV7-2,CASSFVGSVYEQYF,TGTGCCAGCAGCTTCGTGGGAAGCGTGTACGAGCAGTACTTC
TRBD1,many,TRBJ2-7,TRBV3-1,CASSLRGQVGEQYF,TGTGCCAGCAGCCTCAGGGGGCAAGTCGGCGAGCAGTACTTC
TRBD1,few,TRBJ2-7,TRBV30,CAWSKGQLNEQYF,TGTGCCTGGAGTAAGGGACAGTTGAACGAGCAGTACTTC
TRBD1,many,TRBJ1-1,TRBV7-8,CASSLGQGEAFF,TGTGCCAGCAGCTTGGGACAGGGAGAAGCTTTCTTT
-,many,TRBJ1-1,TRBV29-1,CSAPGAGRFMNTEAFF,TGTAGCGCCCCTGGCGCTGGGAGATTCATGAACACTGAAGCTTTCTTT
-,few,TRBJ2-5,TRBV19,CASSARDQETQYF,TGTGCCAGTAGTGCTAGGGACCAAGAGACCCAGTACTTC